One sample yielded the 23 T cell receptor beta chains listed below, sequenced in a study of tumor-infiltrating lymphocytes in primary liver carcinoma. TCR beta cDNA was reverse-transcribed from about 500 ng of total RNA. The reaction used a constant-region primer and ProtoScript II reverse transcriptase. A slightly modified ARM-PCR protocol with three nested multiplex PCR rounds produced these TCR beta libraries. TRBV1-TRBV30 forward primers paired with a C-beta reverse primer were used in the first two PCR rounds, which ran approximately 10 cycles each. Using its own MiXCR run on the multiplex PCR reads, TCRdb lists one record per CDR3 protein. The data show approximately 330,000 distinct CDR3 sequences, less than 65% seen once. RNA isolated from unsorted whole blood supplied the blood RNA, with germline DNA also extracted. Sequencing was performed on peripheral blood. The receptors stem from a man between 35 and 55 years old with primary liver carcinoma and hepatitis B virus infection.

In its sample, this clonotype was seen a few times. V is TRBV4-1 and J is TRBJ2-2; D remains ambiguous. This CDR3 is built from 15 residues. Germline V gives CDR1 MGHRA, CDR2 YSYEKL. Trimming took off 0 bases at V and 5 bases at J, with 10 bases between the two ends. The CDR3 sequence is CASSQEHDSTGELFF. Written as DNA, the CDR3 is TGCGCCAGCAGCCAAGAACACGATAGTACCGGGGAGCTGTTTTTT.

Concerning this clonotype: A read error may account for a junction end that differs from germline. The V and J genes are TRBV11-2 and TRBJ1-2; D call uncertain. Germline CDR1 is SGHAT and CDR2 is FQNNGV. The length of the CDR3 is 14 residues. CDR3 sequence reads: CASSRVGGNYGYTF. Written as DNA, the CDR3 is TGTGCCAGCAGCCGTGTCGGTGGTAACTATGGCTACACTTTC.

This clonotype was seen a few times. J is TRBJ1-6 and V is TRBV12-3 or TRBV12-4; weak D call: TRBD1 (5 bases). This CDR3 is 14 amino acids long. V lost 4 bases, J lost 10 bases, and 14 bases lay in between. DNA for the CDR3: TGTGCCAGCAGTTATGGGACGTCTGGCTCACCCCTCCACTTT. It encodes CASSYGTSGSPLHF.

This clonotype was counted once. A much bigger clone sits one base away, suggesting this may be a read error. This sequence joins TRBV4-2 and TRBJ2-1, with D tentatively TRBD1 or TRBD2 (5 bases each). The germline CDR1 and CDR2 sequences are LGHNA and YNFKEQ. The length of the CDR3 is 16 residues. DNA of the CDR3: TGTGCCAGCGGCCAAGGACAATTAGCGCCCTACAATGAGCAGTTCTTC. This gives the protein CASGQGQLAPYNEQFF.

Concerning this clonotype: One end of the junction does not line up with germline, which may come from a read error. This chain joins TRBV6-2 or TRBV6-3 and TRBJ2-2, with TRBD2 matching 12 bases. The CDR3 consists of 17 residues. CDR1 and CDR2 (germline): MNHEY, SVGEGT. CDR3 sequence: CASSTTSGRRETGEMFF. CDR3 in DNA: TGTGCCAGTTCCACTACTAGCGGGAGGCGTGAGACCGGGGAGATGTTTTTT.

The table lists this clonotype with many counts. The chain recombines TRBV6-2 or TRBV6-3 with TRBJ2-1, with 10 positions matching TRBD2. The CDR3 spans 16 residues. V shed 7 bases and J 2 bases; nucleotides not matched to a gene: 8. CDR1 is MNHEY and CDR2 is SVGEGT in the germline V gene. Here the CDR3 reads CASNLAGVGTYNEQFF. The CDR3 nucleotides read TGTGCCAGCAACCTAGCGGGAGTGGGGACCTACAATGAGCAGTTCTTC.

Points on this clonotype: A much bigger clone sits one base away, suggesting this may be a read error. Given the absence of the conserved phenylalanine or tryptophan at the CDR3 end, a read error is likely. CDR3 nucleotide sequence: TGTGCCAGCAGTTTATCAGGGATGGGCCTCTATGGCTACACCTTA. Its translation: CASSLSGMGLYGYTL. The genes are TRBV12-3 or TRBV12-4 and TRBJ1-2, with a possible D match to TRBD1 (5 bases). Trimming left V 2 bases short and J 4 bases short, with 14 bases between. The CDR3 runs 15 residues.

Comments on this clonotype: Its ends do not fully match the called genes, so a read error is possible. The CDR3 DNA is TGTGCCAGCAATTACTCAGGGACAGGCCTCAATGAGCAGTTCTTC. Translating gives CASNYSGTGLNEQFF. V and J are TRBV6-6 and TRBJ2-1; 8 bases map to TRBD1. Germline V gives CDR1 MNHNY, CDR2 SVGAGI (reference sequence). The CDR3 consists of 15 residues.

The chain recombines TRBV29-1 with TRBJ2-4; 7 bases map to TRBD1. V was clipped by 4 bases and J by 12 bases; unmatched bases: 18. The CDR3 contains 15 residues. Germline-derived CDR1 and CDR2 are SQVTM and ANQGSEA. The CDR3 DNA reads TGCAGCGTTGCCCACCCCGGGACAGCAGTCAGCAGTCAGTACTTC. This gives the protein CSVAHPGTAVSSQYF.

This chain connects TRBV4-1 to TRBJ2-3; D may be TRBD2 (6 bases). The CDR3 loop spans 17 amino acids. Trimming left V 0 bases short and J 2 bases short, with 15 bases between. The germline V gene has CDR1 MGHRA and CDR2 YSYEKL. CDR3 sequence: CASSQDWAGSVTDTQYF. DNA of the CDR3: TGCGCCAGCAGCCAAGATTGGGCGGGATCTGTCACAGATACGCAGTATTTT.

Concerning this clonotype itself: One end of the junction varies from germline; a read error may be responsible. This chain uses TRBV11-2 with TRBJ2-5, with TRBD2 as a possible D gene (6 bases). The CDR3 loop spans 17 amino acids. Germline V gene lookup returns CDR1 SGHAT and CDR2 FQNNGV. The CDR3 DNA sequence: TGTGCCAGCAGCCTCCGGGCGGGACTGCGAGGGCCAGAGATCCAGTACTTC. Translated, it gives CASSLRAGLRGPEIQYF.

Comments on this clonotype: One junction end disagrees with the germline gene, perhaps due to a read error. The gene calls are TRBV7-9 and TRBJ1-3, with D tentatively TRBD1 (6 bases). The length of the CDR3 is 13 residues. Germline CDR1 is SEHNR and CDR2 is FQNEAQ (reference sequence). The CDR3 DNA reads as TGTTCCAGCAGCCCAGGGGCCGGAAACACCATATATTTT. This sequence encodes CSSSPGAGNTIYF. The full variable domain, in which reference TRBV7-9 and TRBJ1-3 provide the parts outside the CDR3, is DTGVSQNPRHKITKRGQNVTFRCDPISEHNRLYWYRQTLGQGPEFLTYFQNEAQLEKSRLLSDRFSAERPKGSFSTLEIQRTEQGDSAMYLCSSSPGAGNTIYFGEGSWLTVV.

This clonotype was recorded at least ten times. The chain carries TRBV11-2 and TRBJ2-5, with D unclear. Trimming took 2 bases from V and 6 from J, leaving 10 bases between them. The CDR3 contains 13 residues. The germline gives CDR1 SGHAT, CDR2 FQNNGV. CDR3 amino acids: CASSLISAQTQYF. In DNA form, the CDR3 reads TGTGCCAGCAGCTTAATTTCTGCGCAGACCCAGTACTTC.

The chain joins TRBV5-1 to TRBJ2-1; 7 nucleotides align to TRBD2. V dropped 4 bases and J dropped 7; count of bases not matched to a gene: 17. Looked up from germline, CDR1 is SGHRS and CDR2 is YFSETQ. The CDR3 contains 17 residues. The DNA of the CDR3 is TGCGCCAGCAGCCACGGAGGAAGCGGGATTCCTGTTAATGAGCAGTTCTTC. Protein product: CASSHGGSGIPVNEQFF.

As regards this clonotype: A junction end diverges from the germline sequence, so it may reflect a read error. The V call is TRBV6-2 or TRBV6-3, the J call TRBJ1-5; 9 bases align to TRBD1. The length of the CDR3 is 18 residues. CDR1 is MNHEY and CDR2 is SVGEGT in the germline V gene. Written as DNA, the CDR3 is TGTGCCAGCAGTTTTACACCTGCCGAGACAGGGGGTAATCAGCCCCAGCGTTTT. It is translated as CASSFTPAETGGNQPQRF.

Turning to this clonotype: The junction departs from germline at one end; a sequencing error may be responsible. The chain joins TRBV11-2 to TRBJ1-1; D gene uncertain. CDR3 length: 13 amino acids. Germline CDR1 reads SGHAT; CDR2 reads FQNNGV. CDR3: CASNLVDNTDAFF. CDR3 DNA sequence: TGCGCCAGCAACTTAGTAGATAACACTGATGCTTTCTTT.

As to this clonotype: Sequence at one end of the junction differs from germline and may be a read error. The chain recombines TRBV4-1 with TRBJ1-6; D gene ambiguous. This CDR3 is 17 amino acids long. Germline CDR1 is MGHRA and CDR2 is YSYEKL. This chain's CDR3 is CASGQEQASSYNSPLHF. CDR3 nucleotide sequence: TGCGCCAGCGGCCAAGAGCAGGCTAGCTCCTATAATTCACCCCTCCACTTT.

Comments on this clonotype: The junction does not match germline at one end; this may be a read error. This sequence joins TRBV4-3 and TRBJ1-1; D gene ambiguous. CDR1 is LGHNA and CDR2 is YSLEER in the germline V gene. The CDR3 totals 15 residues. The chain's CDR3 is CASNQDRGRYTEAFF. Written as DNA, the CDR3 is TGCGCCAGCAACCAAGATCGTGGAAGATACACTGAAGCTTTCTTT.

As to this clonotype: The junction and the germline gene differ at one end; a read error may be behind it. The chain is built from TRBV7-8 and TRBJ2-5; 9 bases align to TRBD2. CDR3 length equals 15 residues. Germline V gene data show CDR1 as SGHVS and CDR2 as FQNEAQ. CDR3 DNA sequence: TGTGCCAACAGCTTATGGACTAGCGTGAGAGAGACCCAGTACTTC. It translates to CANSLWTSVRETQYF. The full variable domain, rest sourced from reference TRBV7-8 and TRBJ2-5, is GAGVSQSPRYKVAKRGQDVALRCDPISGHVSLFWYQQALGQGPEFLTYFQNEAQLDKSGLPSDRFFAERPEGSVSTLKIQRTQQEDSAVYLCANSLWTSVRETQYFGPGTRLLVL.

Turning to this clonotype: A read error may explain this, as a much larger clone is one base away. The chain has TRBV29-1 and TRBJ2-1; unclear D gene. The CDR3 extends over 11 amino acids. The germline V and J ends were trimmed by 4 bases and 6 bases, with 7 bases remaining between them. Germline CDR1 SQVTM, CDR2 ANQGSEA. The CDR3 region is CSVALSNEQFF. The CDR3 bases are TGCAGCGTTGCCCTCTCCAATGAGCAGTTCTTC.

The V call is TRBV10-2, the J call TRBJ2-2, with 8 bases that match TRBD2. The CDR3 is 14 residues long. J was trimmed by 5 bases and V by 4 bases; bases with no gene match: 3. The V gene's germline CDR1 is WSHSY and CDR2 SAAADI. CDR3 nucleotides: TGCGCCAGCAGTGTGACTAGCGAGACCGGGGAGCTGTTTTTT. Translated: CASSVTSETGELFF.

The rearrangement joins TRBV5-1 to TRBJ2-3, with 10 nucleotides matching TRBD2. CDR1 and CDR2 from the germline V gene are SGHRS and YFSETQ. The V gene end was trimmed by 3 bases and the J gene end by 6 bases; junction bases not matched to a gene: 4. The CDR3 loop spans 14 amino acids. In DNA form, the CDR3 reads TGCGCCAGCAGCTCCGCAGCGGGAGGGGATACGCAGTATTTT. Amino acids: CASSSAAGGDTQYF.

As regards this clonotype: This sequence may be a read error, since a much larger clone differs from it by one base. The CDR3 is CANSQDQVRPQHF. Written as DNA, the CDR3 is TGCGCCAACAGCCAAGATCAAGTCCGCCCCCAGCATTTT. This chain uses TRBV4-1 with TRBJ1-5; D not certain. The CDR3 sequence is 13 residues long. In germline, CDR1 is MGHRA, CDR2 YSYEKL.